Presented here are 14 T cell receptor beta chains from one specimen sequenced in a study of T cells after posttransplantation cyclophosphamide. The method was immunoSEQ multiplex PCR; TCRdb's version includes in-frame clones alone and lacks a portion of them. Of approximately 2,000 clones listed, roughly 94% were seen once; the top ten hold around 1.5%. Sequenced input: naive CD8+ T cells sorted from PBMCs. The receptors were sampled from a woman aged 60-75 years in good health, CMV-negative, and a related stem cell transplant donor.

CDR3 nucleotide sequence: TGTGCCAGCAGGAGCTCTGAAGCTTTCTTT. Translation: CASRSSEAFF. The chain couples TRBV2 to TRBJ1-1; no definite D call. CDR3 length: 10 residues. V dropped 6 bases and J dropped 6 bases, with 5 bases sitting between them. Germline-derived CDR1 and CDR2 are SNHLY and FYNNEI. The entire variable domain, with the rest obtained from reference TRBV2 and TRBJ1-1, is as follows: EPEVTQTPSHQVTQMGQEVILRCVPISNHLYFYWYRQILGQKVEFLVSFYNNEISEKSEIFDDQFSVERPDGSNFTLKIRSTKLEDSAMYFCASRSSEAFFGQGTRLTVV.

The chain employs TRBV5-6 and TRBJ2-1, with TRBD2 identical over 11 bases. CDR1 SGHDT and CDR2 YYEEEE come from the germline V gene. The J segment lost 4 bases and the V segment lost 4 bases, leaving 7 bases of the junction unmatched. This CDR3 contains 16 residues. CDR3 sequence: CASSVSGTSGYNEQFF. In nucleotides, the CDR3 is TGTGCCAGCAGCGTGTCCGGGACTAGCGGTTACAATGAGCAGTTCTTC.

The chain has TRBV4-3 and TRBJ1-1, with D unresolved. With 0 bases removed from V and 7 bases from J, the gap between germline ends came to 9 bases. In germline, CDR1 is LGHNA, CDR2 YSLEER. The CDR3 length is 13 residues. CDR3 in DNA: TGCGCCAGCAGCCAAGATGGTAACTATGAAGCTTTCTTT. Its translation: CASSQDGNYEAFF.

The rearrangement joins TRBV7-9 to TRBJ2-7; 7 nucleotides match TRBD2. Per germline, CDR1 SEHNR and CDR2 FQNEAQ (reference sequence). This CDR3 spans 14 amino acids. The V segment lost 4 bases and the J segment 3 bases; nucleotides outside the gene matches: 6. Here the CDR3 reads CASSWDYLNYEQYF. In DNA, the CDR3 is TGTGCCAGCAGCTGGGACTACCTTAACTACGAGCAGTACTTC.

The chain uses TRBV27 and TRBJ2-7, with 7 positions matching TRBD1. Looked up from germline, CDR1 is MNHEY and CDR2 is SMNVEV (reference sequence). V trimming: 3 bases; J trimming: 3 bases; junction bases outside the gene matches: 5. The CDR3 runs to 14 residues. The CDR3 DNA follows: TGTGCCAGCAGTTTCGATGGGACAGTCTACGAGCAGTACTTC. Encoded protein: CASSFDGTVYEQYF.

This rearrangement joins TRBV5-4 to TRBJ2-7; TRBD1 matches 7 bases. There are 12 residues in the CDR3. Germline CDR1 is SGHNT and CDR2 is YYREEE (reference sequence). V shed 3 bases, J shed 4 bases, and the junction held 1 base outside the gene matches. CDR3 amino acids: CASSWDRYEQYF. The CDR3 DNA reads as TGTGCCAGCAGCTGGGACAGATACGAGCAGTACTTC.

The gene calls are TRBV7-9 and TRBJ2-7; 8 nucleotides line up with TRBD2. V dropped 4 bases and J dropped 4; count of bases not matched to a gene: 12. This CDR3 has 16 amino acids. CDR1 is SEHNR, CDR2 FQNEAQ, per germline (reference sequence). The CDR3 sequence: CASSSTGGAGAYEQYF. The CDR3 coding sequence is TGTGCCAGCAGCTCCACGGGGGGAGCGGGAGCTTACGAGCAGTACTTC.

V gene TRBV5-6 combines with J gene TRBJ2-7; D uncertain. Per germline, CDR1 SGHDT and CDR2 YYEEEE. The CDR3 loop spans 13 amino acids. V dropped 0 bases and J dropped 9 bases, with 13 bases sitting between them. CDR3 region: CASSLGAMVPQYF. For the CDR3, the DNA is TGTGCCAGCAGCTTGGGGGCCATGGTCCCGCAGTACTTC.

The CDR3 region has the DNA TGTGCCAGCAGCGTAGGTGGCGGAAACACCGGGGAGCTGTTTTTT. It specifies CASSVGGGNTGELFF. This chain uses TRBV9 with TRBJ2-2; D is unresolved. Trimming pared 0 bases from V and 2 bases from J, leaving 8 bases between. CDR3 length equals 15 residues. The germline V gene encodes CDR1 SGDLS and CDR2 YYNGEE.

The chain uses TRBV9 and TRBJ2-3, with 9 nucleotides matching TRBD2. The CDR3 runs to 16 residues. CDR1 SGDLS and CDR2 YYNGEE come from the germline V gene. Trimming took 3 bases from V and 1 from J; bases not matched to a gene: 6. The CDR3 DNA follows: TGTGCCAGCAGCGACTCTAGCGGGGAAGGCACAGATACGCAGTATTTT. This translates into CASSDSSGEGTDTQYF.

This sequence joins TRBV6-1 and TRBJ2-7, with 11 nucleotides matching TRBD2. Germline V CDR1 and CDR2: MNHNS, SASEGT. Trimming cost V 2 bases and J 7 bases; bases outside gene matches: 7. CDR3 length: 15 residues. As DNA, the CDR3 is TGTGCCAGCAGTGAATTAGCGGGAGGGCCCGTAGAGCAGTACTTC. Its protein product is CASSELAGGPVEQYF.

The CDR3 is CAWSVQGRTEAFF. CDR3 coding DNA: TGTGCCTGGAGTGTACAGGGGAGGACTGAAGCTTTCTTT. This sequence joins TRBV30 and TRBJ1-1; TRBD1 matches 7 bases. The CDR3 extends over 13 amino acids. Germline CDR1 and CDR2: GTSNPN and SVGIG (reference sequence). The V segment lost 0 bases and the J segment 5 bases; nucleotides outside the gene matches: 3.

The CDR3 spells CASSVATSGRLSTDTQYF. The CDR3 coding sequence is TGTGCCAGCAGCGTAGCGACTAGCGGGAGGCTTAGCACAGATACGCAGTATTTT. V usage is TRBV9 and J usage is TRBJ2-3; 13 bases are a match to TRBD2. The CDR3 runs to 18 residues. Germline CDR1 is SGDLS and CDR2 is YYNGEE. Trimming removed 0 bases from V and 0 bases from J; junction bases left unmatched: 4.

This rearrangement joins TRBV7-9 to TRBJ2-1, with 10 bases that match TRBD1. With 4 bases clipped from V and 6 bases from J, the junction kept 6 bases outside the gene matches. The CDR3 is made up of 15 amino acids. From germline, CDR1 is SEHNR and CDR2 FQNEAQ (reference sequence). CDR3 sequence: CASSSTGGRANEQFF. The CDR3 DNA sequence: TGTGCCAGCAGCTCGACAGGGGGCCGGGCCAATGAGCAGTTCTTC.